One sample yielded the 25 T cell receptor beta chains listed below, sequenced in a study of cytomegalovirus exposure and HLA in healthy donors. Both 60 Vbeta primers and 13 Jbeta primers went into the PCR. Sequenced by immunoSEQ multiplex PCR; TCRdb stores in-frame clones only, minus some. The profile covers some 160,000 clones, with around four fifths appearing a single time and more than 1.5% taken by the ten largest. The sequenced material came from PBMCs. These receptors all come from a woman aged 18-29 years in good health and CMV-seronegative.

This chain connects TRBV27 to TRBJ1-2, with 9 bases fitting TRBD1. The J segment lost 4 bases and the V segment lost 2 bases, leaving 14 bases of the junction unmatched. The CDR3 runs to 18 residues. The V gene's germline CDR1 is MNHEY and CDR2 SMNVEV (reference sequence). CDR3 loop: CASSLRGQGELLSYGYTF. The CDR3 region has the DNA TGTGCCAGCAGTTTACGGGGACAGGGCGAGCTGCTAAGCTATGGCTACACCTTC.

A note on this clone: One junction end disagrees with the germline gene, perhaps due to a read error. The rearrangement joins TRBV7-9 to TRBJ1-2, with 8 bases lining up with TRBD1. CDR1 and CDR2 from the germline V gene are SEHNR and FQNEAQ (reference sequence). The CDR3 covers 14 residues. The CDR3 reads CSSSTLRTGYGYTF. The CDR3 nucleotides are TGTTCCAGCAGCACTCTCCGGACAGGGTATGGCTACACCTTC.

The V and J genes are TRBV28 and TRBJ2-5, with 7 bases aligning to TRBD2. CDR3 length: 14 amino acids. CDR1 is MDHEN and CDR2 is SYDVKM in the germline V gene. The V segment lost 7 bases and the J segment 5 bases; nucleotides outside the gene matches: 10. The CDR3 protein is CASTEWGGGETQYF. CDR3 sequence (DNA): TGTGCCAGCACCGAGTGGGGGGGTGGCGAGACCCAGTACTTC.

V usage is TRBV15 and J usage is TRBJ1-2; TRBD1 matches 10 bases. This CDR3 comprises 16 residues. Germline loops: CDR1 LNHNV, CDR2 YYDKDF (reference sequence). The V and J ends lost 0 bases and 8 bases, in that order; junction bases with no gene match: 9. The CDR3 sequence: CATSRDRGTGVNGYTF. CDR3 nucleotides: TGTGCCACCAGCAGAGATCGCGGGACAGGGGTTAACGGCTACACCTTC.

This chain joins TRBV28 and TRBJ2-7, with a possible D match to TRBD2 (5 bases). Germline-derived CDR1 and CDR2 are MDHEN and SYDVKM. The CDR3 covers 14 residues. Trimming took 3 bases from V and 3 from J, leaving 12 bases between them. CDR3 coding DNA: TGTGCCAGCAGTTTCGAAGCAGAGGGCTACGAGCAGTACTTC. Its protein product is CASSFEAEGYEQYF.

This clone appeared a single time. This chain connects TRBV2 to TRBJ2-6, with D possibly TRBD1 on 6 matching bases. Germline V lookup: CDR1 SNHLY, CDR2 FYNNEI. Trimming stripped 2 bases from V and 2 bases from J, with 7 bases between. The CDR3 is made up of 15 amino acids. CDR3 loop: CASSENRAGANVLTF. Here the CDR3 DNA reads TGTGCCAGCAGTGAAAACAGGGCTGGGGCCAACGTCCTGACTTTC. Using reference TRBV2 and TRBJ2-6 for the parts outside the CDR3, the full variable domain is EPEVTQTPSHQVTQMGQEVILRCVPISNHLYFYWYRQILGQKVEFLVSFYNNEISEKSEIFDDQFSVERPDGSNFTLKIRSTKLEDSAMYFCASSENRAGANVLTFGAGSRLTVL.

The rearrangement joins TRBV2 to TRBJ2-7; maybe TRBD1 (6 bases). The CDR3 consists of 12 residues. V dropped 11 bases and J dropped 1 base, with 12 bases sitting between them. Germline values: CDR1 SNHLY, CDR2 FYNNEI. CDR3: CAARGRSYEQYF. The CDR3 region has the DNA TGTGCCGCCAGGGGCAGATCCTACGAGCAGTACTTC.

The gene calls are TRBV2 and TRBJ1-2; D is possibly TRBD1 (6 bases). CDR3 length equals 14 residues. CDR1 SNHLY and CDR2 FYNNEI come from the germline V gene. The V and J ends lost 5 bases and 3 bases respectively, with 13 bases between them. The CDR3, as DNA: TGTGCCAGCAGTTTGGGGAGGGGGGACTATGGCTACACCTTC. The encoded protein is CASSLGRGDYGYTF. The full variable domain, with the rest looked up from reference TRBV2 and TRBJ1-2, is EPEVTQTPSHQVTQMGQEVILRCVPISNHLYFYWYRQILGQKVEFLVSFYNNEISEKSEIFDDQFSVERPDGSNFTLKIRSTKLEDSAMYFCASSLGRGDYGYTFGSGTRLTVV.

The CDR3 DNA reads as TGTGCCAGCAGTTTGGTTGTCGTTGCCGGCTACGAGCAGTACTTC. Translated: CASSLVVVAGYEQYF. The gene calls are TRBV28 and TRBJ2-7; D not resolved. Germline-derived CDR1 and CDR2 are MDHEN and SYDVKM. The CDR3 is 15 amino acids. V lost 3 bases, J lost 3 bases, and 15 bases lay in between.

The rearrangement uses TRBV18 and TRBJ2-1, with TRBD1 identical over 9 bases. V lost 2 bases and J lost 9; bases outside the gene matches: 11. Germline V gives CDR1 KGHSH, CDR2 LQKENI. There are 16 residues in the CDR3. The CDR3 bases are TGTGCCAGCTCACCAATGACAGGGGGATTGTATGGTGAGCAGTTCTTC. It specifies CASSPMTGGLYGEQFF.

The rearrangement links TRBV28 to TRBJ2-2, with 7 bases lining up with TRBD2. The CDR3 has 12 amino acids. Germline lookup yields CDR1 MDHEN and CDR2 SYDVKM. Trimming removed 7 bases from V and 4 bases from J; junction bases left unmatched: 0. The CDR3 DNA sequence: TGTGCCAGCACTAGCGGCACCGGGGAGCTGTTTTTT. Its protein is CASTSGTGELFF. Based on the CDR3 plus reference TRBV28 and TRBJ2-2, the full variable domain is DVKVTQSSRYLVKRTGEKVFLECVQDMDHENMFWYRQDPGLGLRLIYFSYDVKMKEKGDIPEGYSVSREKKERFSLILESASTNQTSMYLCASTSGTGELFFGEGSRLTVL.

As regards this clone: Germline is not matched at one junction end, which may reflect a read error. This sequence joins TRBV7-9 and TRBJ1-5; 9 bases are shared with TRBD1. In germline, CDR1 is SEHNR, CDR2 FQNEAQ (reference sequence). The CDR3 loop spans 15 amino acids. Here the CDR3 DNA reads TGTTCCAGCAGCTTGGGACAGGGTAGGGATCAGCCCCAGCATTTT. Its translation: CSSSLGQGRDQPQHF.

The chain employs TRBV6-6 and TRBJ2-7; 7 bases align to TRBD1. The CDR3 is 15 residues long. Germline CDR1 and CDR2: MNHNY and SVGAGI (reference sequence). V shed 2 bases and J 3 bases; nucleotides not matched to a gene: 7. The CDR3 spells CASSYGDSSYYEQYF. The CDR3 region has the DNA TGTGCCAGCAGTTACGGGGACAGTTCCTACTACGAGCAGTACTTC.

The V call is TRBV13, the J call TRBJ2-2, with a possible D match to TRBD2 (5 bases). With 3 bases removed from V and 7 bases from J, the gap between germline ends came to 15 bases. The CDR3 contains 15 residues. From germline, CDR1 is PRHDT and CDR2 FYEKMQ (reference sequence). The CDR3 region is CASSLMARAHGELFF. The CDR3 nucleotides are TGTGCCAGCAGCTTGATGGCGCGGGCGCACGGGGAGCTGTTTTTT.

This chain joins TRBV5-4 and TRBJ2-3; the match to TRBD1 covers 9 bases. Trimming removed 3 bases from V and 3 bases from J; junction bases left unmatched: 5. Germline assignment: CDR1 SGHNT and CDR2 YYREEE (reference sequence). This CDR3 is 15 amino acids long. The CDR3, as DNA: TGTGCCAGCAGCTCCCCACAGGGGGCGACAGATACGCAGTATTTT. This gives the protein CASSSPQGATDTQYF.

The chain has TRBV28 and TRBJ2-7; 11 bases are a match to TRBD1. Unmatched junction bases numbered 8, after V lost 6 bases and J lost 4 bases. Per germline, CDR1 MDHEN and CDR2 SYDVKM. There are 15 residues in the CDR3. This chain's CDR3 is CASRSSDRGRYEQYF. The CDR3 DNA follows: TGTGCCAGCAGGTCCTCGGACAGGGGGCGTTACGAGCAGTACTTC. Using reference TRBV28 and TRBJ2-7 for the parts outside the CDR3, the full variable domain is DVKVTQSSRYLVKRTGEKVFLECVQDMDHENMFWYRQDPGLGLRLIYFSYDVKMKEKGDIPEGYSVSREKKERFSLILESASTNQTSMYLCASRSSDRGRYEQYFGPGTRLTVT.

Of note for this clone: This specimen includes other DNA sequences encoding the same CDR3. The J gene is TRBJ1-1, the V gene TRBV18, with D uncertain. The germline gives CDR1 KGHSH, CDR2 LQKENI. The CDR3 runs to 14 residues. V was pared by 0 bases and J by 2 bases, with 7 bases between. The CDR3 nucleotides read TGTGCCAGCTCACCACCGAACGGTAACACTGAAGCTTTCTTT. This gives the protein CASSPPNGNTEAFF.

The chain uses TRBV5-8 and TRBJ1-3, with D possibly matching TRBD1 (5 bases). The CDR3 length is 14 residues. V lost 0 bases, J lost 4 bases, and 8 bases lay in between. Germline-derived CDR1 and CDR2 are SGHTS and YDEGEE. The CDR3 nucleotides are TGTGCCAGCAGCTTGGGACAGAGGGGAAACACCATATATTTT. This sequence encodes CASSLGQRGNTIYF. Drawing the rest from reference TRBV5-8 and TRBJ1-3, the complete variable domain is EAGVTQSPTHLIKTRGQQATLRCSPISGHTSVYWYQQALGLGLQFLLWYDEGEERNRGNFPPRFSGRQFPNYSSELNVNALELEDSALYLCASSLGQRGNTIYFGEGSWLTVV.

This sequence joins TRBV5-1 and TRBJ2-5; TRBD1 might be the D (5 bases). The CDR3 consists of 14 residues. The germline V and J ends were trimmed by 0 bases and 5 bases, with 11 bases remaining between them. Germline values: CDR1 SGHRS, CDR2 YFSETQ. The CDR3 here is CASSLGGAKETQYF. CDR3 sequence (DNA): TGCGCCAGCAGCTTGGGGGGCGCGAAGGAGACCCAGTACTTC. Supplemented by reference TRBV5-1 and TRBJ2-5, the full variable domain reads KAGVTQTPRYLIKTRGQQVTLSCSPISGHRSVSWYQQTPGQGLQFLFEYFSETQRNKGNFPGRFSGRQFSNSRSEMNVSTLELGDSALYLCASSLGGAKETQYFGPGTRLLVL.

This chain connects TRBV2 to TRBJ1-1; D unclear. Trimming stripped 0 bases from V and 0 bases from J, with 11 bases between. Germline CDR1 SNHLY, CDR2 FYNNEI. CDR3 size: 16 residues. The CDR3 coding sequence is TGTGCCAGCAGTGAAGCAGGACTTGAGTTGAACACTGAAGCTTTCTTT. Amino acids: CASSEAGLELNTEAFF.

The chain recombines TRBV15 with TRBJ1-5; D is possibly TRBD1 (5 bases). The CDR3 runs to 15 residues. Per germline, CDR1 LNHNV and CDR2 YYDKDF (reference sequence). V shed 0 bases and J shed 3 bases, with 9 bases lying between them. The CDR3 sequence is CATSRDLGLNQPQHF. The CDR3 DNA sequence: TGTGCCACCAGCAGAGATCTGGGGCTCAATCAGCCCCAGCATTTT.

The rearrangement uses TRBV6-4 and TRBJ2-1, with 7 bases aligning to TRBD2. V trimming: 0 bases; J trimming: 4 bases; junction bases outside the gene matches: 3. Germline CDR1 reads MRHNA; CDR2 reads SNTAGT. CDR3 length equals 15 residues. The CDR3 DNA reads TGTGCCAGCAGTGACTCGGGGGGGGGTTACAATGAGCAGTTCTTC. Amino acid sequence: CASSDSGGGYNEQFF.

This chain uses TRBV23-1 with TRBJ1-2; 10 bases map to TRBD1. TRBV23-1 is assigned to the ORF class and has an uncertain function. With V trimmed by 7 bases and J by 7 bases, 21 bases remained unmatched. This CDR3 has 18 amino acids. The CDR3 DNA is TGCGCCAGCACCCCTAAAATAAAGACAGGGGGCAAGGTTGGTGGCTACACCTTC. Translation gives CASTPKIKTGGKVGGYTF.

This chain joins TRBV7-2 and TRBJ2-1; D is unclear. The CDR3 spans 17 residues. Trimming pared 1 base from V and 0 bases from J, leaving 13 bases between. From germline, CDR1 is SGHTA and CDR2 FQGNSA. CDR3 nucleotides: TGTGCCAGCAGCTTAGGGGTAGCCGTTTACTCCTACAATGAGCAGTTCTTC. Encoded protein: CASSLGVAVYSYNEQFF. Drawing the rest from reference TRBV7-2 and TRBJ2-1, the complete variable domain is GAGVSQSPSNKVTEKGKDVELRCDPISGHTALYWYRQSLGQGLEFLIYFQGNSAPDKSGLPSDRFSAERTGGSVSTLTIQRTQQEDSAVYLCASSLGVAVYSYNEQFFGPGTRLTVL.

The gene calls are TRBV6-1 and TRBJ2-4; 11 bases fit TRBD2. The CDR3 runs 16 residues. CDR1 is MNHNS, CDR2 SASEGT, per germline. Losses at the gene ends were 2 bases for V and 7 bases for J; bases not matched to a gene: 7. The CDR3 protein is CASSEFASGGLNIQYF. The CDR3 DNA sequence: TGTGCCAGCAGTGAATTCGCTAGCGGGGGGTTGAACATTCAGTACTTC.